This record looks at one TCR beta chain sequence and its context. Its antigen is undetermined. These data are taken from a study of identical twins' blood T cells. The length of the CDR3 is 15 residues. V lost 5 bases and J 1 base, leaving 14 bases between the germline ends. CDR1 and CDR2 from the germline V gene are SGHVS and FQNEAQ. Both ends of each TCR cDNA library bore sample-specific barcodes. Per the original methods: Each library had about 2 to 4 million CDR3 reads and about 100,000 to nearly 500,000 clonotypes. TCRdb ran MiXCR on the 5' RACE reads and lists one entry per CDR3 protein. The V and J calls were determined by TCRdb, not by the authors. The sample carries around 380,000 distinct CDR3 sequences, more than 25% recorded once. Findings of the study overall: Twins shared more top CDR3 clonotypes than unrelated donors did.

Sequencing was carried out using PBMCs. The chain couples TRBV7-8 to TRBJ1-1, with D possibly TRBD1 on 5 matching bases. This TCR derives from a woman between 18 and 49 years old in good health. The CDR3 loop is CASSPRWGRNTEAFF. DNA of the CDR3: TGTGCCAGCAGCCCCCGGTGGGGCCGGAACACTGAAGCTTTCTTT.